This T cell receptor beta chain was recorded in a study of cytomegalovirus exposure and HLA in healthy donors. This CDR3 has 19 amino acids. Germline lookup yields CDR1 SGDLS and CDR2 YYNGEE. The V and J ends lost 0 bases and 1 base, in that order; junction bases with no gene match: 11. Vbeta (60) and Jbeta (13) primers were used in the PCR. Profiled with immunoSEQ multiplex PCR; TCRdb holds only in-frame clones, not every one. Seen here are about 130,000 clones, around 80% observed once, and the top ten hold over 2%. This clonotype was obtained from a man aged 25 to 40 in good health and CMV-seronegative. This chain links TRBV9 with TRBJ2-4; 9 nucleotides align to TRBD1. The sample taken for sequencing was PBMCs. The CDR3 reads CASSVESGTGLGAKNIQYF. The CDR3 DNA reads TGTGCCAGCAGCGTAGAGTCCGGGACAGGGTTGGGTGCCAAAAACATTCAGTACTTC.